The 6 T cell receptor beta chains below come from one sample, sequenced in a study of sequential checkpoint blockade in melanoma. Assay: immunoSEQ multiplex PCR; the TCRdb copy retains only in-frame clones and omits some. The sample lists fewer than 3,000 clones, approximately 16% occurring once. As for treatment: randomized to nivolumab then ipilimumab (arm A) or the reverse (arm B). The input for sequencing was tumor tissue (inferred from file names), taken from a patient given nivolumab and ipilimumab in sequence. Source of these receptors: a human donor with melanoma.

A few counts support this clone. The V and J genes are TRBV28 and TRBJ1-4, with D unclear. The V gene lost 6 bases and the J gene lost 10 bases, with 21 bases spanning the gap. The CDR3 runs 15 residues. Germline V gene sequence: CDR1 MDHEN, CDR2 SYDVKM. CDR3: CASSRPPQARRKLFF. In nucleotides, the CDR3 is TGTGCCAGCAGCCGTCCCCCGCAGGCGAGGAGAAAACTGTTTTTT.

J is TRBJ2-1 and V is TRBV5-1; 12 nucleotides agree with TRBD2. The junction had 4 bases not matched to a gene; V was cut back by 3 bases and J by 6 bases. Looked up from germline, CDR1 is SGHRS and CDR2 is YFSETQ. This CDR3 comprises 15 residues. CDR3 coding DNA: TGCGCCAGCAGCTCAGGACTAGCGGGAAGCAATGAGCAGTTCTTC. This gives the protein CASSSGLAGSNEQFF.

This sequence joins TRBV29-1 and TRBJ2-3, with 14 bases identical to TRBD2. The V gene's germline CDR1 is SQVTM and CDR2 ANQGSEA. Unmatched junction bases numbered 5, after V lost 6 bases and J lost 3 bases. CDR3 size: 15 residues. The CDR3 spells CSVGLAGGRTDTQYF. The DNA of the CDR3 is TGCAGCGTAGGACTAGCGGGAGGTCGAACAGATACGCAGTATTTT.

In its sample, this clone is large. V usage is TRBV9 and J usage is TRBJ2-1, with 7 positions matching TRBD2. The germline V gene encodes CDR1 SGDLS and CDR2 YYNGEE. The CDR3 has 16 amino acids. The junction had 9 bases not matched to a gene; V was cut back by 4 bases and J by 2 bases. The CDR3 region has the DNA TGTGCCAGCAGCCCCTCGGGGGGAGATACCTACAATGAGCAGTTCTTC. Protein sequence: CASSPSGGDTYNEQFF.

In its sample, this clone is medium-sized. The chain carries TRBV11-3 and TRBJ2-7, with a tentative D call TRBD2 (6 bases). The germline V gene encodes CDR1 SGHNT and CDR2 YENEEA. The CDR3 totals 16 residues. V was cut by 3 bases and J by 2 bases, with 17 bases left in between. The CDR3 DNA follows: TGTGCCAGCAGCTTCTCCCCGGGAGTTAGCGCCTACGAGCAGTACTTC. It codes for CASSFSPGVSAYEQYF.

This chain joins TRBV6-8 and TRBJ2-1; D remains ambiguous. CDR3 size: 16 residues. The germline V gene encodes CDR1 MNHGY and CDR2 SAAAGT. The germline V and J ends were trimmed by 0 bases and 8 bases, with 17 bases remaining between them. CDR3 region: CASSYSAPTFPYEQFF. CDR3 coding DNA: TGTGCCAGCAGTTACTCTGCTCCCACGTTCCCCTATGAGCAGTTCTTC.